These T cell receptor beta chains were read from a single sample in a study of blood T cell repertoires in COVID-19. Method: immunoSEQ multiplex PCR; TCRdb's copy keeps in-frame clones and lacks some. The data show around 100,000 clones, 85% seen once. Sequencing was carried out using peripheral blood. Source of these receptors: a human donor in a cohort sampled during active COVID-19. Both conserved end residues are trimmed from each CDR3.

J gene	V gene	CDR3 protein
TRBJ2-3	TRBV24-1	ATSRGTSPTDTQY
TRBJ2-1	TRBV9	ASSPSGGGYNEQF
TRBJ2-5	TRBV7-2	ASSLGLAGGETQY
TRBJ2-3	TRBV10-3	AIRDAGTPPY
TRBJ2-3	TRBV19	ASSRGWGGTSTDTQY
TRBJ1-1	TRBV29-1	SGGQGNTEAF
TRBJ2-3	TRBV5-1	ASRAGLAVTSTDTQY
TRBJ2-1	TRBV15	ATSREPGTSGSRPYNEQF
TRBJ2-7	TRBV11-2	ASSWSGYEQY
TRBJ1-4	TRBV4-2	ASSQDTGRSNEKLF
TRBJ2-7	TRBV5-1	ASSPGQGNRYEQY
TRBJ2-2	TRBV2	ASSELGRNTGELF
TRBJ1-2	TRBV3-1/TRBV3-2	ASSLGTGMDYGYT
TRBJ2-1	TRBV10-2	ASSGTSGMRDEQF
TRBJ2-1	TRBV15	ATSRSVELAYYNEQF
TRBJ2-1	TRBV7-9	ASSPVGVAGGEQF
TRBJ1-2	TRBV9	ASSPGQGRYGYT
TRBJ1-6	TRBV6-5	ASSGGPTGSSPLH
TRBJ1-3	TRBV6-6	ASRVSGGSGNTIY
TRBJ2-7	TRBV6-1	ASSEAVGQASYEQY
TRBJ2-5	TRBV5-4	ASSRNLGQTSETQY
TRBJ2-1	TRBV28	ASKKAGGSSYNEQF
TRBJ2-1	TRBV9	ASSVATGNYNEQF
TRBJ2-2	TRBV9	ASSVASSGSGENTGELF
TRBJ1-4	TRBV5-1	ASSPDSPNEKLF
TRBJ1-5	TRBV6-1	ASSERQVPNQPQH
TRBJ2-1	TRBV5-1	ASSLGTGEGEQF
TRBJ2-2	TRBV3-1/TRBV3-2	ASSHGLGAAGELF
TRBJ2-3	TRBV4-1	ASSQDSRQRRSDTQY
TRBJ2-3	TRBV27	ASSTLAGGLTSTDTQY
TRBJ1-2	TRBV7-4	ASSLGQGVKGYT
TRBJ1-1	TRBV6-5	ASSFFSGGNTEAF
TRBJ2-3	TRBV10-3	AISGPGSTDTQY
TRBJ1-1	TRBV6-2/TRBV6-3	ASSYLGRGNTEAF
TRBJ1-5	TRBV27	ASSLRQYNQPQH
TRBJ2-7	TRBV27	ASSPRFGGYEQY
TRBJ2-7	TRBV4-1	ASSQKWGVRGEQY
TRBJ2-3	TRBV5-1	ASSFLPGLLGIDTQY
TRBJ1-1	TRBV19	ASSDWMNTEAF
TRBJ2-7	TRBV7-8	ASSPTTGFDEQY
TRBJ2-2	TRBV6-5	ASSFQRRHTGELF
TRBJ2-7	TRBV2	ASSEARPGWAYEQY
TRBJ1-1	TRBV7-9	ASSSSGGTEAF
TRBJ1-1	TRBV21-1	ASSKRGYNTEAF
TRBJ1-1	TRBV11-3	ASSFGENTEAF
TRBJ1-4	TRBV27	ASRRTGGEEKLF
TRBJ2-1	TRBV6-5	AGGQASYNEQF
TRBJ1-1	TRBV7-9	ASSLMTGTEAF
TRBJ2-7	TRBV7-6	ASSPATSREQY
TRBJ2-7	TRBV7-9	ASSFRKDTGSHEQY
TRBJ1-5	TRBV6-6	ASSTTGFQPQH
TRBJ1-2	TRBV4-3	ASSQDAPGGYGYT